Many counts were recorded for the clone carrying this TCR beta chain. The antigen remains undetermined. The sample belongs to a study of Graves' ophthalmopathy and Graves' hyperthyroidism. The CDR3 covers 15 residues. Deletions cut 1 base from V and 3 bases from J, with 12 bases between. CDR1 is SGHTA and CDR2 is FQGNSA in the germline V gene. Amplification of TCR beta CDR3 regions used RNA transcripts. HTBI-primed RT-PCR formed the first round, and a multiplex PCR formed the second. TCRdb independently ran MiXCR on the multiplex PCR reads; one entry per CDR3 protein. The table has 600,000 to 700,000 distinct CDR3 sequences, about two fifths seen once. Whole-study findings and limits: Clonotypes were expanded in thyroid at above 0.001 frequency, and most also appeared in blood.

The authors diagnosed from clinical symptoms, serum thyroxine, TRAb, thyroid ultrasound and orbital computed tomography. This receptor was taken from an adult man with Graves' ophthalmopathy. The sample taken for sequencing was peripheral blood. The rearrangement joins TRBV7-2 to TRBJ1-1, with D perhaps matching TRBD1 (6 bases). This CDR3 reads CASSLGGRKDTEAFF. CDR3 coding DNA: TGTGCCAGCAGCTTAGGGGGGCGCAAAGACACTGAAGCTTTCTTT.